One and the same sample provided the 20 T cell receptor beta chains below, sequenced in a study of cytomegalovirus exposure and HLA in healthy donors. 13 Jbeta primers and 60 Vbeta primers were used for the PCR. Sequenced by immunoSEQ multiplex PCR; TCRdb stores in-frame clones only, minus some. The sample carries 150,000 to 200,000 clones, roughly 77% recorded once. What was sequenced was PBMCs. Receptor source: a woman in her forties or fifties in good health and CMV-seronegative.

The chain links TRBV12-2 to TRBJ2-7; TRBD1, the table's D call, lacks a check against the DNA. TRBV12-2 is noted as a pseudogene. The CDR3 spans 15 residues. Here the CDR3 reads CASPPPTGSSYEQYF. CDR3 bases: TGTGCAAGTCCCCCCCCGACAGGGTCCAGCTACGAGCAGTACTTC.

The chain links TRBV5-4 to TRBJ2-3; D is perhaps TRBD1 (5 bases). Germline values: CDR1 SGHNT, CDR2 YYREEE (reference sequence). Trimming removed 1 base at V and 4 bases at J, with 16 bases between. The CDR3 totals 16 residues. CDR3 DNA sequence: TGTGCCAGCAGCTTGCTGGGCAGGGCGTCCGCAGATACGCAGTATTTT. Encoded protein: CASSLLGRASADTQYF.

The chain recombines TRBV15 with TRBJ2-1; D is perhaps TRBD1 (5 bases). Trimming stripped 4 bases from V and 3 bases from J, with 16 bases between. The germline V gene encodes CDR1 LNHNV and CDR2 YYDKDF (reference sequence). The CDR3 has 16 amino acids. The CDR3, as DNA: TGTGCCACCAGCATAAGGTCTGGGGCCATCTACAATGAGCAGTTCTTC. Its translation is CATSIRSGAIYNEQFF. The full variable domain, rest sourced from reference TRBV15 and TRBJ2-1, is DAMVIQNPRYQVTQFGKPVTLSCSQTLNHNVMYWYQQKSSQAPKLLFHYYDKDFNNEADTPDNFQSRRPNTSFCFLDIRSPGLGDTAMYLCATSIRSGAIYNEQFFGPGTRLTVL.

V gene TRBV5-5 combines with J gene TRBJ2-5, with D tentatively TRBD1 (5 bases). Per germline, CDR1 SGHKS and CDR2 YYEKEE (reference sequence). V dropped 4 bases and J dropped 5 bases, with 12 bases sitting between them. This CDR3 comprises 13 residues. The CDR3 sequence is CASSAGYSETQYF. The CDR3 coding sequence is TGTGCCAGCAGCGCAGGGTATTCGGAGACCCAGTACTTC. The whole variable domain, filled in from reference TRBV5-5 and TRBJ2-5, reads DAGVTQSPTHLIKTRGQQVTLRCSPISGHKSVSWYQQVLGQGPQFIFQYYEKEERGRGNFPDRFSARQFPNYSSELNVNALLLGDSALYLCASSAGYSETQYFGPGTRLLVL.

CDR3 region: CASSTTNGYTF. The DNA for the CDR3 is TGTGCCAGCTCTACAACTAATGGCTACACCTTC. The V and J genes are TRBV7-9 and TRBJ1-2; D is unresolved. The length of the CDR3 is 11 residues. V was pared by 8 bases and J by 6 bases, with 10 bases between. Germline CDR1 is SEHNR and CDR2 is FQNEAQ (reference sequence).

This clone has a handful of counts. The V and J genes are TRBV29-1 and TRBJ1-1; TRBD1 agrees at 7 bases. CDR3 size: 14 residues. The V segment lost 5 bases and the J segment 0 bases; nucleotides outside the gene matches: 6. The germline V gene encodes CDR1 SQVTM and CDR2 ANQGSEA. In DNA, the CDR3 is TGCAGCGTTTTGGGACAGCCTATGAACACTGAAGCTTTCTTT. Translation gives CSVLGQPMNTEAFF.

V usage is TRBV4-1 and J usage is TRBJ1-1, with D perhaps TRBD1 (6 bases). The germline V gene has CDR1 MGHRA and CDR2 YSYEKL. The V gene lost 1 base and the J gene lost 1 base, with 10 bases spanning the gap. This CDR3 is built from 15 residues. The CDR3 nucleotides read TGCGCCAGCAGCCAAGTAGCCAGGGGGAACACTGAAGCTTTCTTT. This gives the protein CASSQVARGNTEAFF.

This clone was recorded only once. One junction end disagrees with the germline gene, perhaps due to a read error. The chain combines TRBV5-1 with TRBJ2-7; 10 bases fit TRBD1. CDR3 length: 15 residues. CDR1 is SGHRS, CDR2 YFSETQ, per germline. The CDR3 nucleotides read TGCGCCAGCAGCTTATCAGTCGGACAGGGGGAAGGGTGGAACTTC. It codes for CASSLSVGQGEGWNF.

J is TRBJ2-7 and V is TRBV7-9, with 9 bases identical to TRBD1. This CDR3 is 14 amino acids long. CDR1 and CDR2 from the germline V gene are SEHNR and FQNEAQ (reference sequence). With 7 bases clipped from V and 1 base from J, the junction kept 5 bases outside the gene matches. The CDR3 loop is CASTPGQGSYEQYF. The CDR3 DNA reads as TGTGCCAGCACACCGGGACAGGGTTCCTACGAGCAGTACTTC.

The rearrangement links TRBV27 to TRBJ1-5, with 9 bases matching TRBD1. CDR1 and CDR2 (germline): MNHEY, SMNVEV (reference sequence). The CDR3 covers 15 residues. The V and J ends lost 7 bases and 6 bases, in that order; junction bases with no gene match: 10. The CDR3: CASTMTGTGSQPQHF. The CDR3 coding sequence is TGTGCCAGCACCATGACCGGGACAGGGAGTCAGCCCCAGCATTTT.

The chain carries TRBV21-1 and TRBJ1-1; TRBD1 is taken as the D call from the table, unchecked against the DNA. TRBV21-1 has pseudogene status. The CDR3 extends over 17 amino acids. The CDR3 loop reads CASSKGQGAIKQSEAFF. CDR3 in DNA: TGTGCCAGCAGCAAGGGACAGGGGGCAATTAAACAATCTGAAGCTTTCTTT.

The chain recombines TRBV5-5 with TRBJ2-7, with TRBD1 identical over 7 bases. The V segment lost 4 bases and the J segment 4 bases; nucleotides outside the gene matches: 11. Germline CDR1 and CDR2: SGHKS and YYEKEE (reference sequence). This CDR3 is 15 amino acids long. CDR3 residues: CASSDGPGQNYEQYF. The CDR3 DNA reads TGTGCCAGCAGCGATGGCCCGGGACAGAATTACGAGCAGTACTTC.

This clone appeared a few times. The rearrangement uses TRBV19 and TRBJ1-2; D call uncertain. Deletions cut 6 bases from V and 5 bases from J, with 13 bases between. This CDR3 has 13 amino acids. Germline assignment: CDR1 LNHDA and CDR2 SQIVND (reference sequence). The CDR3 protein is CASSPETWYGYTF. CDR3 bases: TGTGCCAGTAGCCCGGAGACCTGGTATGGCTACACCTTC.

CDR3 nucleotide sequence: TGCGCCAGCAGCAGACGACAGGGGTACTATGGCTACACCTTC. It specifies CASSRRQGYYGYTF. V and J are TRBV4-1 and TRBJ1-2; TRBD1 matches at 8 bases. Germline V lookup: CDR1 MGHRA, CDR2 YSYEKL. The CDR3 has 14 residues. After removal of 5 bases from V and 3 bases from J, the junction contained 5 bases not matched to a gene.

This chain joins TRBV10-3 and TRBJ2-7, with 14 positions matching TRBD2. V trimming: 0 bases; J trimming: 7 bases; junction bases outside the gene matches: 5. The CDR3 totals 16 residues. CDR1 ENHRY and CDR2 SYGVKD come from the germline V gene. The CDR3 is CAISESGLAGGSEQYF. CDR3 coding DNA: TGTGCCATCAGTGAGTCTGGACTAGCGGGAGGAAGTGAGCAGTACTTC.

The count of this clone is one. The chain is built from TRBV19 and TRBJ1-1; TRBD1 might be the D (6 bases). Trimming took 0 bases from V and 6 from J, leaving 14 bases between them. Germline V gene data show CDR1 as LNHDA and CDR2 as SQIVND (reference sequence). The CDR3 covers 15 residues. Here the CDR3 reads CASSIDRGPGAEAFF. The CDR3 DNA reads as TGTGCCAGTAGTATAGATCGGGGCCCAGGGGCTGAAGCTTTCTTT.

J is TRBJ2-2 and V is TRBV2; 9 bases line up with TRBD1. V lost 5 bases to trimming and J lost 6 bases; unmatched junction nucleotides: 10. The CDR3 has 16 residues. Germline V gene sequence: CDR1 SNHLY, CDR2 FYNNEI. The CDR3 loop is CASSYRGLVGAGELFF. The CDR3 coding sequence is TGTGCCAGCAGTTACAGGGGGCTAGTGGGGGCCGGGGAGCTGTTTTTT.

The V and J genes are TRBV7-2 and TRBJ2-2; tentatively, D is TRBD1 (6 bases). CDR1 SGHTA and CDR2 FQGNSA come from the germline V gene. V lost 5 bases and J lost 4, with 17 bases in between. This CDR3 has 16 amino acids. The CDR3 sequence is CASSRLRGRSTGELFF. The CDR3 nucleotides read TGTGCCAGCAGCCGACTCAGGGGAAGGAGCACCGGGGAGCTGTTTTTT.

This clone was observed once. V gene TRBV4-3 combines with J gene TRBJ2-1, with a possible D match to TRBD2 (5 bases). V dropped 0 bases and J dropped 9 bases, with 18 bases sitting between them. The CDR3 has 16 amino acids. The germline V gene has CDR1 LGHNA and CDR2 YSLEER. The CDR3 region is CASSQDYGRVGSEQFF. The CDR3 DNA is TGCGCCAGCAGCCAAGACTATGGGAGAGTTGGCAGTGAGCAGTTCTTC.

The chain is built from TRBV27 and TRBJ1-1; TRBD1 aligns across 7 bases. V was clipped by 5 bases and J by 8 bases; unmatched bases: 11. Germline CDR1 MNHEY, CDR2 SMNVEV (reference sequence). CDR3 length: 14 residues. The CDR3 loop is CASSLAGDRPEAFF. The CDR3 region has the DNA TGTGCCAGCAGTCTAGCCGGGGACAGACCCGAAGCTTTCTTT.